The T cell receptor (beta chain) described here comes from a study of T cells in Graves' hyperthyroidism and ophthalmopathy. Notes on the study in general: Most thyroid clonotypes expanded above 0.001 appeared in blood too.

Using RNA transcripts as the source, TCR beta CDR3 regions were amplified. A set of HTBI primers served as the primers for a first-round RT-PCR of the TCR CDR3. TCRdb independently ran MiXCR on the multiplex PCR reads; one entry per CDR3 protein. Of hundreds of thousands of distinct CDR3 sequences in the sample, 24% were seen once. Germline CDR1 is MNHEY and CDR2 is SVGAGI. The CDR3 sequence is 16 residues long. The V gene lost 2 bases and the J gene lost 0 bases, with 8 bases spanning the gap. This clonotype was picked up many times. No antigen is known for it. V and J are TRBV6-5 and TRBJ2-6; a weak D match, TRBD2 (5 bases). This clonotype originated in a woman aged 40 to 49 with Graves' ophthalmopathy. Sequenced sample: blood. The CDR3 is CASSYGRGSGANVLTF. The CDR3 DNA sequence: TGTGCCAGCAGTTACGGACGGGGCTCTGGGGCCAACGTCCTGACTTTC.